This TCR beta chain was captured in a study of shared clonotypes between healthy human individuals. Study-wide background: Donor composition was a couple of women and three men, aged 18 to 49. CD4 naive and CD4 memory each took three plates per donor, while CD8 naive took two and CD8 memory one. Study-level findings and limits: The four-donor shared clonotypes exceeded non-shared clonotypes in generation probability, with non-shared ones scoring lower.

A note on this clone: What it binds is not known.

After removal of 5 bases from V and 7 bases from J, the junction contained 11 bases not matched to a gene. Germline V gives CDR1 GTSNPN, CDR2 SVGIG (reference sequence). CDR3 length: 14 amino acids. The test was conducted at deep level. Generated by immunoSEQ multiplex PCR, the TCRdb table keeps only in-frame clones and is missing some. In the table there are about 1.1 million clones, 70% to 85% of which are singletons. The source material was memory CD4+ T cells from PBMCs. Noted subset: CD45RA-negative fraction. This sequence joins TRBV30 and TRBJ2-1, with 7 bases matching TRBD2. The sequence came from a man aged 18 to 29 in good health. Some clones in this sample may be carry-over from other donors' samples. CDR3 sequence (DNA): TGTGCCTGGCAAAGAAGCGGGGCGGGGAATGAGCAGTTCTTC. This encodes CAWQRSGAGNEQFF.